This TCR beta chain was found in a study of T cell repertoires in cytomegalovirus infection. Whole-study context: TCR beta signatures that were public indicated CMV infection and matching HLA type.

MiXCR was run by TCRdb on the reads, yielding one entry per CDR3 protein. The sample shows tens of thousands of distinct CDR3 sequences, 25% to 30% of them seen only once. This clonotype has at least ten counts. Its specificity is unknown. V was cut by 2 bases and J by 4 bases, with 14 bases left in between. The CDR3 runs 15 residues. Germline V gene sequence: CDR1 WSHSY, CDR2 SAAADI. The sample here was CD8+ T cells from cultured PBMCs, taken from culture after CMV antigen stimulation. The receptor comes from a human donor in good health (CMV status not recorded). Some clones in this sample may be carry-over from other donors' samples. The gene calls are TRBV10-2 and TRBJ1-2, with D possibly TRBD1 on 6 matching bases. The CDR3 DNA reads as TGCGCCAGCAGTGAGGCCACAGGGTCCCTCTATGGCTACACCTTC. This gives the protein CASSEATGSLYGYTF.